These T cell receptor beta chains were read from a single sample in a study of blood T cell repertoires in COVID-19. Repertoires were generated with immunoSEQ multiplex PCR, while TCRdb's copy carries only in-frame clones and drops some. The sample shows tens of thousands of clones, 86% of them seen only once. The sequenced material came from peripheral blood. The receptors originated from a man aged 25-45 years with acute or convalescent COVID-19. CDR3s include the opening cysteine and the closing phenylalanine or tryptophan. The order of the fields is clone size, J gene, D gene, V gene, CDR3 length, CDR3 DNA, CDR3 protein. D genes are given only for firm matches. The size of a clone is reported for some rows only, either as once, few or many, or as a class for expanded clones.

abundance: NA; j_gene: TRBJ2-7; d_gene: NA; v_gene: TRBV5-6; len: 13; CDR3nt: TGTGCCAGCAGCTCCGGGATCTCCTACGAGCAGTACTTC; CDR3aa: CASSSGISYEQYF
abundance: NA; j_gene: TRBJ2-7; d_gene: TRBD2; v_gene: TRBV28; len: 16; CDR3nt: TGTGCCAGCAGTCCGAATAGCGGGGACTTTAGCCACGAGCAGTACTTC; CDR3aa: CASSPNSGDFSHEQYF
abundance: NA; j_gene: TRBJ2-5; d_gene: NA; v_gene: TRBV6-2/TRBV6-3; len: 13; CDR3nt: TGTGCCAGCAGTTTCCGGGTACAAGAGACCCAGTACTTC; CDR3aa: CASSFRVQETQYF
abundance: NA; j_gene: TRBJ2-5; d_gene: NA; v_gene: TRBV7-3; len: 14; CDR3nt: TGTGCCAGCAGCTTACAGGGATACTCGGAGACCCAGTACTTC; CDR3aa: CASSLQGYSETQYF
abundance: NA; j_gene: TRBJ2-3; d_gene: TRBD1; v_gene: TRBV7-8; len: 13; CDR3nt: TGTGCCAGCTCCGGGACAGGGATAAATACGCAGTATTTT; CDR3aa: CASSGTGINTQYF
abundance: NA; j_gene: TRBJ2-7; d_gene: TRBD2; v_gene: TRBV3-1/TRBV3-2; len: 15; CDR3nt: TGTGCCAGCAGCTCCCGACTAGCGGGACCGTTTGAGCAGTACTTC; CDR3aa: CASSSRLAGPFEQYF
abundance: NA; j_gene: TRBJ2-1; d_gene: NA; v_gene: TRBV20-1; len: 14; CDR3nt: TGCAGTGCTAGTGCAGCGGCCAACTACAATGAGCAGTTCTTC; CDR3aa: CSASAAANYNEQFF
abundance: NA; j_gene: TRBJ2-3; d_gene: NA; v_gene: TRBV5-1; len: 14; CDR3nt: TGCGCCAGCAGCGGCGGGACCGGAACAGATACGCAGTATTTT; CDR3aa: CASSGGTGTDTQYF
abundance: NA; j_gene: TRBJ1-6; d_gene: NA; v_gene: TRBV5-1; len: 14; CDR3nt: TGCGCCAGCAGCTTGGACAGGGTTGATTCACCCCTCCACTTT; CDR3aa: CASSLDRVDSPLHF
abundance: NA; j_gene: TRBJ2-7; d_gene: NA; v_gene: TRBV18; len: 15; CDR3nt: TGTGCCAGCTCACCAGGGGAGGCTCTGGCGTGGGAGCAGTACTTC; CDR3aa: CASSPGEALAWEQYF
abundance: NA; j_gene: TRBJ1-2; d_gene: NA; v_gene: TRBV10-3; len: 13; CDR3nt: TGTGCCATCAGTGATCTAAGTAACTATGGCTACACCTTC; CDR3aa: CAISDLSNYGYTF
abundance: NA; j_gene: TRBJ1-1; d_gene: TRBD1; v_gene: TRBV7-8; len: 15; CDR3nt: TGTGCCAGCAGCTTAGGAGGTGGACAGGGTACTGAAGCTTTCTTT; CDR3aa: CASSLGGGQGTEAFF
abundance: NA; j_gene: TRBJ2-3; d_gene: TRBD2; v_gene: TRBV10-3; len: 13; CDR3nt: TGTGCCATCCAACTAGCGGGGGCAGATACGCAGTATTTT; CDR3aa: CAIQLAGADTQYF
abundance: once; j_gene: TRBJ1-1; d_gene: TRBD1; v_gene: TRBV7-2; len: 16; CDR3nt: TGTGCCAGCAGCCCGGGGACAGGGAGGAGGAGCACTGAAGCTTTCTTT; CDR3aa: CASSPGTGRRSTEAFF
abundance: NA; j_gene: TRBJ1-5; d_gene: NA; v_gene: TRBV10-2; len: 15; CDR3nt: TGCGCCAGCAGTGAGTCTTGGGCCAGCAATCAGCCCCAGCATTTT; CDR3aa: CASSESWASNQPQHF
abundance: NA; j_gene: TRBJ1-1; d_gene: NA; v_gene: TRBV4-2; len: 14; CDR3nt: TGTGCCAGCAGCCTCGGAGACCAGAACACTGAAGCTTTCTTT; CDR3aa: CASSLGDQNTEAFF
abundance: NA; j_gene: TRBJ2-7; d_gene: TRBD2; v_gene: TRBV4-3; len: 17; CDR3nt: TGCGCCAGCAGCCAAGAAACACTAGCGGGACTTCGGGACGAGCAGTACTTC; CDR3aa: CASSQETLAGLRDEQYF
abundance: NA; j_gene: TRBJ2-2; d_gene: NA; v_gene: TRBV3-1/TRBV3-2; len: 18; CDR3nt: TGTGCCAGCAGCCAAGATTATCAGGGCGCCTGGAACACCGGGGAGCTGTTTTTT; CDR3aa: CASSQDYQGAWNTGELFF